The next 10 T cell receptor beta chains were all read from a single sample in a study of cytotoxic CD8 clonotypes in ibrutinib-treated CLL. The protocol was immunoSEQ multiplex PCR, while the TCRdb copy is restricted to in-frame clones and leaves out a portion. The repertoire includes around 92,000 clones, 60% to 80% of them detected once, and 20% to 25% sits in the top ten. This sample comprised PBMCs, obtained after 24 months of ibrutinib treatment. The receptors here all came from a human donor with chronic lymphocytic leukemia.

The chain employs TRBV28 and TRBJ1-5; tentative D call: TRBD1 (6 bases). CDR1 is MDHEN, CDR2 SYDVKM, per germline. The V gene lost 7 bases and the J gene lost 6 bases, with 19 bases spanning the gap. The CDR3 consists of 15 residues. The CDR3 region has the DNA TGTGCCAGCACTTATCGAACAGGGTATGGTCAGCCCCAGCATTTT. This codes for CASTYRTGYGQPQHF.

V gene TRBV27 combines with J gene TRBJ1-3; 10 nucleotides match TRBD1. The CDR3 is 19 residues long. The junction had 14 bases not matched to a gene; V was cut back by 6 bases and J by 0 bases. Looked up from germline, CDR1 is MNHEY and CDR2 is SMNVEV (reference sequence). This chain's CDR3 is CASRKTGTGDVSSGNTIYF. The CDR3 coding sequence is TGTGCCAGCAGGAAGACCGGGACAGGGGACGTCAGCTCTGGAAACACCATATATTTT.

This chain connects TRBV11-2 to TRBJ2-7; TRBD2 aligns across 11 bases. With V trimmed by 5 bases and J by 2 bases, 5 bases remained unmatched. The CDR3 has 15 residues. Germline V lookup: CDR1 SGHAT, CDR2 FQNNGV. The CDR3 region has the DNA TGTGCCAGCAGCCTTGGGACTAGCGGAACCTACGAGCAGTACTTC. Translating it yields CASSLGTSGTYEQYF.

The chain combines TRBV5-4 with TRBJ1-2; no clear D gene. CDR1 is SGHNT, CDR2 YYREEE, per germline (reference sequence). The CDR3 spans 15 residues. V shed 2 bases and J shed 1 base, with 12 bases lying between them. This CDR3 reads CASSFWGRNNYGYTF. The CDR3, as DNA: TGTGCCAGCAGCTTCTGGGGAAGGAATAACTATGGCTACACCTTC.

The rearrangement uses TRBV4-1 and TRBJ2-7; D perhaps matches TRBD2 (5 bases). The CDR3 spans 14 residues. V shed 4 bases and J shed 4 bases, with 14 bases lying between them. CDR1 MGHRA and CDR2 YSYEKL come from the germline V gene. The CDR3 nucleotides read TGCGCCAGCAGCCGCCCAGCGGTCCCTTACGAGCAGTACTTC. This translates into CASSRPAVPYEQYF.

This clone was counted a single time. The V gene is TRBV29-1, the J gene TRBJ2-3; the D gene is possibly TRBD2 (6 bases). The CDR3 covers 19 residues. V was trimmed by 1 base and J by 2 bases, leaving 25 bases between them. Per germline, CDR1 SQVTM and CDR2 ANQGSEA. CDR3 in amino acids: CSVEVWRWRVAANTDTQYF. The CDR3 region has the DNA TGCAGCGTTGAAGTCTGGAGGTGGCGGGTAGCGGCAAACACAGATACGCAGTATTTT.

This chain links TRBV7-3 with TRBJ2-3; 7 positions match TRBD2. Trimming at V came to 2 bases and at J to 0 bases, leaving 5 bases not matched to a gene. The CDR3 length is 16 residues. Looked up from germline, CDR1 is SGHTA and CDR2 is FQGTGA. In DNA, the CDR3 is TGTGCCAGCAGCTTACGGGGAGGGTTCAGCACAGATACGCAGTATTTT. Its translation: CASSLRGGFSTDTQYF.

In DNA, the CDR3 is TGTGCCAGCAGCATCCTCAGCGGGAGTACCTACAATGAGCAGTTCTTC. It encodes CASSILSGSTYNEQFF. V gene TRBV5-4 combines with J gene TRBJ2-1; 8 nucleotides align to TRBD2. This CDR3 comprises 16 residues. J lost 2 bases, V lost 4 bases, and 8 bases had no gene match. Germline values: CDR1 SGHNT, CDR2 YYREEE (reference sequence).

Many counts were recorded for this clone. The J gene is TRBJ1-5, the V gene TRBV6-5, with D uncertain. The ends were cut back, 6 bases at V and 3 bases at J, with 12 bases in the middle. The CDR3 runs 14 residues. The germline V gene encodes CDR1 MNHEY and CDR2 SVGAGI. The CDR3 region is CASSSLLDNQPQHF. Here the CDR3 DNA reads TGTGCCAGCAGCTCTTTATTGGACAATCAGCCCCAGCATTTT.

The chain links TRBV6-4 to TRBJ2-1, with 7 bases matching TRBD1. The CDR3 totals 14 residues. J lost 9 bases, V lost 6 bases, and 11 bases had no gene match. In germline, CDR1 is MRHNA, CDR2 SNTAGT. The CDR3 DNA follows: TGTGCCAGCAGCCCCCGACAGGGTAGCAGTGAGCAGTTCTTC. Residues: CASSPRQGSSEQFF.